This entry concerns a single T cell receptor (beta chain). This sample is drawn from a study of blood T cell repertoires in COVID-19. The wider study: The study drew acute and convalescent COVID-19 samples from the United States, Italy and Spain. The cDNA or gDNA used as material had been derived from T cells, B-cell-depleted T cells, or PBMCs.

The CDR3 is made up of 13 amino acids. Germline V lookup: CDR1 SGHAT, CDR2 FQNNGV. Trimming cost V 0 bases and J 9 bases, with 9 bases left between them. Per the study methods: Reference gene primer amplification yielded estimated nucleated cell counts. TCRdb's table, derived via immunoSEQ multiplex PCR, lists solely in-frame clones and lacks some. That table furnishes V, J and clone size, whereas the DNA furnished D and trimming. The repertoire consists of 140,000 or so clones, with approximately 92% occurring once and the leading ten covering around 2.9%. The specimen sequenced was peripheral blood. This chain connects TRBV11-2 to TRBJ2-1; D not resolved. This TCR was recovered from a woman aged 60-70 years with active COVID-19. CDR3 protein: CASSLDLPSEQFF. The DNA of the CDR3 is TGTGCCAGCAGCTTAGATTTACCGAGTGAGCAGTTCTTC.